The clone carrying this T cell receptor (beta chain) has at least ten counts. Measured with immunoSEQ multiplex PCR; TCRdb has only the in-frame clones, and not every one. The sample has 25,000 to 35,000 clones, none seen only once; the top ten hold under 3%. On the day of bone marrow donation, the related graft donor provided peripheral blood. This sample stems from a study of T cells after posttransplantation cyclophosphamide. Sequenced material: PBMCs. The TCR originated in a woman aged 55-70 years in good health, CMV-negative, and a related stem cell transplant donor.

The CDR3 DNA is TGTGCCAGTAGTATGGGGCAGGGGGCGAAAGTCGCCTATGGCTACACCTTC. Residues: CASSMGQGAKVAYGYTF. The genes are TRBV19 and TRBJ1-2; 8 nucleotides match TRBD1. The CDR3 loop spans 17 amino acids. Germline loops: CDR1 LNHDA, CDR2 SQIVND (reference sequence). The J segment lost 4 bases and the V segment lost 3 bases, leaving 13 bases of the junction unmatched.